The clone carrying this T cell receptor beta chain was seen more than once but under ten times. No antigen is known for it. The entry originates in a study of cytomegalovirus exposure and HLA in healthy donors. The CDR3 contains 14 residues. The trim removed 5 bases at V and 3 bases at J, leaving 5 bases unmatched. Germline V lookup: CDR1 MDHEN, CDR2 SYDVKM. Study-wide points: Exclusion as indistinguishable affected some V segments, including TRBV6-2 and TRBV6-3. A later analysis reportedly identified an Asian-associated ancestry cluster as carrying fewer N-insertions than the roughly 700-donor mean.

13 Jbeta primers and 60 Vbeta primers were used for the PCR. The method was immunoSEQ multiplex PCR; TCRdb's version includes in-frame clones alone and lacks a portion of them. The sample yields about 98,000 clones, about 81% seen once. The sample was PBMCs. This receptor was identified in a man aged 40-50 years in good health and CMV-seronegative. The chain has TRBV28 and TRBJ2-5; 8 positions match TRBD2. The CDR3 protein is CASSSSGGEETQYF. CDR3 coding DNA: TGTGCCAGCAGTAGTTCCGGGGGGGAAGAGACCCAGTACTTC.